The clone carrying this TCR beta chain was found once. Its antigen is still unknown. The CDR3 extends over 13 amino acids. Trimming took off 4 bases at V and 6 bases at J, with 10 bases between the two ends. Germline V lookup: CDR1 SGHVS, CDR2 FNYEAQ. These data come from a study of T cell repertoires in cytomegalovirus infection. Study details: Public TCR beta signatures provided an indication of both CMV infection and a matching HLA type. Overall study findings and caveats: CMV carriers having the relevant HLA were flagged by cumulative public TCR beta family frequency. HLA-C-restricted CMV clonotypes gave the most frequent clonotype in two of eight donors.

Each CDR3 protein gets one entry after TCRdb re-called the reads with MiXCR. Among 300,000 or so distinct CDR3 sequences, around 9.6% were seen once, and the ten largest hold around 2.5%. Sequences were obtained from PBMCs. The chain combines TRBV7-6 with TRBJ1-5; D perhaps matches TRBD1 (6 bases). The origin of this receptor is a human donor in good health (CMV status not recorded). Some clones in this sample may be carry-over from other donors' samples. The chain's CDR3 is CASSSDSSQPQHF. As DNA, the CDR3 is TGTGCCAGCAGCTCGGACAGTTCTCAGCCCCAGCATTTT.